The 20 T cell receptor beta chains listed next were all sequenced from one sample in a study of cytomegalovirus exposure and HLA in healthy donors. Amplification used 60 Vbeta primers and 13 Jbeta primers. TCRdb's table, derived via immunoSEQ multiplex PCR, lists solely in-frame clones and lacks some. The repertoire holds around 170,000 clones, with roughly 76% as singletons. Sequenced input: PBMCs. The receptors originated from a man aged 35 to 55 in good health and CMV-seropositive.

The chain uses TRBV5-1 and TRBJ2-7; 7 bases match TRBD1. CDR1 SGHRS and CDR2 YFSETQ come from the germline V gene. The length of the CDR3 is 15 residues. V gave up 4 bases and J gave up 3 bases; unmatched junction bases: 10. The CDR3 DNA reads as TGCGCCAGCAGCCGACGGGACAGAAACTTCTACGAGCAGTACTTC. Encoded protein: CASSRRDRNFYEQYF. Filled out from reference TRBV5-1 and TRBJ2-7, the complete variable domain reads KAGVTQTPRYLIKTRGQQVTLSCSPISGHRSVSWYQQTPGQGLQFLFEYFSETQRNKGNFPGRFSGRQFSNSRSEMNVSTLELGDSALYLCASSRRDRNFYEQYFGPGTRLTVT.

V usage is TRBV5-1 and J usage is TRBJ1-1, with TRBD1 matching over 12 bases. This CDR3 contains 14 residues. Looked up from germline, CDR1 is SGHRS and CDR2 is YFSETQ. The V gene end was trimmed by 4 bases and the J gene end by 5 bases; junction bases not matched to a gene: 3. CDR3 in DNA: TGCGCCAGCAGCGGGACAGGGGGCGGAACTGAAGCTTTCTTT. The encoded protein is CASSGTGGGTEAFF.

The rearrangement uses TRBV7-9 and TRBJ1-4; 11 bases are shared with TRBD1. The V segment lost 5 bases and the J segment 7 bases; nucleotides outside the gene matches: 0. Germline loops: CDR1 SEHNR, CDR2 FQNEAQ (reference sequence). CDR3 length: 13 amino acids. The CDR3 sequence: CASSGTGGEKLFF. The CDR3 bases are TGTGCCAGCAGCGGGACAGGGGGTGAAAAACTGTTTTTT.

V is TRBV2 and J is TRBJ2-5; 9 positions agree with TRBD1. The CDR3 runs 15 residues. V lost 5 bases and J lost 4; bases outside the gene matches: 8. Germline CDR1 SNHLY, CDR2 FYNNEI. For the CDR3, the DNA is TGTGCCAGCAGTAGATCCGGGACAGGGACAGAGACCCAGTACTTC. Its protein product is CASSRSGTGTETQYF. The entire variable domain, with the rest obtained from reference TRBV2 and TRBJ2-5, is as follows: EPEVTQTPSHQVTQMGQEVILRCVPISNHLYFYWYRQILGQKVEFLVSFYNNEISEKSEIFDDQFSVERPDGSNFTLKIRSTKLEDSAMYFCASSRSGTGTETQYFGPGTRLLVL.

This clone was counted only a few times. The chain couples TRBV4-3 to TRBJ2-7, with D unresolved. Trimming stripped 1 base from V and 5 bases from J, with 9 bases between. The CDR3 extends over 13 amino acids. From germline, CDR1 is LGHNA and CDR2 YSLEER. CDR3 sequence reads: CASSQVLLNEQYF. In nucleotides, the CDR3 is TGCGCCAGCAGCCAAGTACTTCTGAACGAGCAGTACTTC.

The chain links TRBV7-9 to TRBJ2-3; D is unresolved. The germline CDR1 and CDR2 sequences are SEHNR and FQNEAQ (reference sequence). This CDR3 is 12 amino acids long. The V gene lost 5 bases and the J gene lost 5 bases, with 8 bases spanning the gap. This CDR3 is CASSLLRDTQYF. In nucleotides, the CDR3 is TGTGCCAGCAGCCTATTGAGAGATACGCAGTATTTT.

The rearrangement uses TRBV7-9 and TRBJ2-7; D possibly corresponds to TRBD1 (5 bases). The CDR3 extends over 14 amino acids. Germline V lookup: CDR1 SEHNR, CDR2 FQNEAQ (reference sequence). V lost 5 bases, J lost 3 bases, and 14 bases lay in between. CDR3 sequence reads: CASSRQPSHYEQYF. CDR3 nucleotide sequence: TGTGCCAGCAGCAGACAGCCTTCTCACTACGAGCAGTACTTC.

The chain uses TRBV7-3 and TRBJ2-1, with 9 nucleotides matching TRBD2. CDR3 size: 15 residues. Losses at the gene ends were 4 bases for V and 9 bases for J; bases not matched to a gene: 10. CDR1 and CDR2 (germline): SGHTA, FQGTGA. CDR3 amino acids: CASSSMGLATGEQFF. CDR3 bases: TGTGCCAGCAGCTCGATGGGACTAGCTACCGGTGAGCAGTTCTTC.

DNA for the CDR3: TGTGCCACCAGCCGCCAGGGACAGTCTGGAAACACCATATATTTT. It specifies CATSRQGQSGNTIYF. V is TRBV15 and J is TRBJ1-3; TRBD1 matches 7 bases. Unmatched junction bases numbered 5, after V lost 5 bases and J lost 1 base. In germline, CDR1 is LNHNV, CDR2 YYDKDF (reference sequence). The CDR3 is made up of 15 amino acids.

The chain has TRBV9 and TRBJ2-2, with 9 bases that match TRBD2. This CDR3 has 16 amino acids. CDR1 SGDLS and CDR2 YYNGEE come from the germline V gene. V lost 0 bases to trimming and J lost 7 bases; unmatched junction nucleotides: 7. Here the CDR3 reads CASSVGGLASNGELFF. Written as DNA, the CDR3 is TGTGCCAGCAGCGTAGGGGGACTAGCCTCAAACGGGGAGCTGTTTTTT.

CDR3 loop: CASSLVHNYEQYF. The CDR3 region has the DNA TGTGCCAGCAGCTTGGTACACAACTACGAGCAGTACTTC. The chain links TRBV5-5 to TRBJ2-7, with D unclear. Germline CDR1 is SGHKS and CDR2 is YYEKEE (reference sequence). V was clipped by 0 bases and J by 3 bases, with 7 bases between them. The CDR3 extends over 13 amino acids. Full variable domain (outside the CDR3, taken from reference TRBV5-5 and TRBJ2-7): DAGVTQSPTHLIKTRGQQVTLRCSPISGHKSVSWYQQVLGQGPQFIFQYYEKEERGRGNFPDRFSARQFPNYSSELNVNALLLGDSALYLCASSLVHNYEQYFGPGTRLTVT.

The rearrangement uses TRBV7-3 and TRBJ2-1, with TRBD2 matching over 13 bases. The CDR3 covers 16 residues. V shed 5 bases and J 7 bases; nucleotides not matched to a gene: 8. From germline, CDR1 is SGHTA and CDR2 FQGTGA. The CDR3 loop is CASSRAGTSGVNEQFF. CDR3 bases: TGTGCCAGCAGCCGGGCCGGGACTAGCGGGGTTAATGAGCAGTTCTTC.

This clone came up once. This chain connects TRBV27 to TRBJ1-5; TRBD1 might be the D (5 bases). V lost 6 bases to trimming and J lost 9 bases, with 24 bases between them. Germline lookup yields CDR1 MNHEY and CDR2 SMNVEV (reference sequence). The CDR3 has 16 residues. CDR3 in DNA: TGTGCCAGCAGCTCCGGGGGTGGGCCAGGGTCACGGCCCCAGCATTTT. It codes for CASSSGGGPGSRPQHF.

As for this clone: An end of the junction does not agree with germline; a read error may underlie this. J is TRBJ1-2 and V is TRBV7-7; TRBD1 aligns across 10 bases. The CDR3 length is 18 residues. Germline V gene data show CDR1 as SSHAT and CDR2 as FNYEAQ (reference sequence). The DNA of the CDR3 is TGTGCTAGCAGCTTAGCTCGGGACAGGGGACTCCCTAACTATGGCTACACCTTC. Amino acid sequence: CASSLARDRGLPNYGYTF.

The chain has TRBV10-2 and TRBJ2-5, with TRBD2 identical over 7 bases. Germline V lookup: CDR1 WSHSY, CDR2 SAAADI. The CDR3 loop spans 14 amino acids. With V trimmed by 7 bases and J by 2 bases, 7 bases remained unmatched. The DNA of the CDR3 is TGCGCCAGCATCTCCAGCGGGGCACAAGAGACCCAGTACTTC. Protein: CASISSGAQETQYF.

The chain employs TRBV19 and TRBJ1-2, with 8 bases fitting TRBD1. The V gene end was trimmed by 5 bases and the J gene end by 4 bases; junction bases not matched to a gene: 3. The CDR3 extends over 13 amino acids. In germline, CDR1 is LNHDA, CDR2 SQIVND (reference sequence). This CDR3 is CASSPDRGYGYTF. CDR3 in DNA: TGTGCCAGTAGTCCAGACAGGGGCTATGGCTACACCTTC.

The V and J genes are TRBV4-1 and TRBJ1-1; D not certain. CDR3 size: 15 residues. Germline CDR1 MGHRA, CDR2 YSYEKL. With 1 base removed from V and 0 bases from J, the gap between germline ends came to 9 bases. CDR3: CASSQGPGMNTEAFF. CDR3 nucleotide sequence: TGCGCCAGCAGCCAAGGACCGGGTATGAACACTGAAGCTTTCTTT.

This clone appeared a few times. V and J are TRBV30 and TRBJ1-3; D gene ambiguous. Germline V gene lookup returns CDR1 GTSNPN and CDR2 SVGIG (reference sequence). With 2 bases removed from V and 8 bases from J, the gap between germline ends came to 13 bases. This CDR3 spans 13 amino acids. The CDR3 DNA is TGTGCCTGGAGTCCGGACTTTGGTGACACCATATATTTT. It codes for CAWSPDFGDTIYF.

The chain combines TRBV15 with TRBJ2-4; 9 bases are shared with TRBD1. The germline V gene encodes CDR1 LNHNV and CDR2 YYDKDF (reference sequence). CDR3 length: 15 residues. V was pared by 1 base and J by 10 bases, with 8 bases of the junction left unmatched. CDR3 residues: CATSRVGTGFSIQYF. In DNA, the CDR3 is TGTGCCACCAGCAGAGTTGGGACAGGGTTCTCTATTCAGTACTTC.

The chain uses TRBV27 and TRBJ2-7; D is possibly TRBD2 (6 bases). The CDR3 has 15 residues. CDR1 is MNHEY, CDR2 SMNVEV, per germline (reference sequence). The V gene lost 3 bases and the J gene lost 0 bases, with 12 bases spanning the gap. The DNA for the CDR3 is TGTGCCAGCAGTTTCCTTGGGAGGAACTCCTACGAGCAGTACTTC. This gives the protein CASSFLGRNSYEQYF.